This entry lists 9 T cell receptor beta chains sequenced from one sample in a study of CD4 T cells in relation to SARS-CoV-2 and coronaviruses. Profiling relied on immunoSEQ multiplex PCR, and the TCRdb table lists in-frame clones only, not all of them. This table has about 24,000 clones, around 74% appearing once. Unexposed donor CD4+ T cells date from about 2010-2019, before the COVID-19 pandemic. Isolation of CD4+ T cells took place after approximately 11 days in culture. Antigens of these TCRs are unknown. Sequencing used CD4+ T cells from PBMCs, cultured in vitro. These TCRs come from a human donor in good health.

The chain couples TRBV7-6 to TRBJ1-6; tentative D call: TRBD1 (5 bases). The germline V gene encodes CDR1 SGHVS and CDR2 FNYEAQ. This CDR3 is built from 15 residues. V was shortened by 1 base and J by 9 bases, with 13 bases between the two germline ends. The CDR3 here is CASSLDGQGGSPLHF. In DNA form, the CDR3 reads TGTGCCAGCAGCTTAGATGGCCAGGGAGGTTCACCCCTCCACTTT.

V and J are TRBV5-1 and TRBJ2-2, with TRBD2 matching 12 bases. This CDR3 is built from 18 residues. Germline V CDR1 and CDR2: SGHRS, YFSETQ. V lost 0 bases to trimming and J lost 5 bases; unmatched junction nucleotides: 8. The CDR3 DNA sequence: TGCGCCAGCAGCTTGGGCGCAACTAGCGGGAGGTGGACCGGGGAGCTGTTTTTT. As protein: CASSLGATSGRWTGELFF. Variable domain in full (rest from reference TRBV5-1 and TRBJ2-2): KAGVTQTPRYLIKTRGQQVTLSCSPISGHRSVSWYQQTPGQGLQFLFEYFSETQRNKGNFPGRFSGRQFSNSRSEMNVSTLELGDSALYLCASSLGATSGRWTGELFFGEGSRLTVL.

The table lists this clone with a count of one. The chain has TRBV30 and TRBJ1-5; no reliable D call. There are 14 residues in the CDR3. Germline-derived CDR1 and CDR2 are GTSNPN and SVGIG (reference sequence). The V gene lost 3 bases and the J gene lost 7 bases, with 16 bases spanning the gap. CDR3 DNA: TGTGCCTGGAGGCTTACGGGAAGTAGCCAGCCCCAGCATTTT. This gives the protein CAWRLTGSSQPQHF.

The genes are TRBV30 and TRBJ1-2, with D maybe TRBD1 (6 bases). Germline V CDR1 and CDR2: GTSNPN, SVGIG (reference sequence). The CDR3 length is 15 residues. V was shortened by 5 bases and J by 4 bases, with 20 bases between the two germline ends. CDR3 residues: CAWAGRGARLYGYTF. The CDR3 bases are TGTGCCTGGGCCGGCCGGGGGGCGCGGCTCTATGGCTACACCTTC.

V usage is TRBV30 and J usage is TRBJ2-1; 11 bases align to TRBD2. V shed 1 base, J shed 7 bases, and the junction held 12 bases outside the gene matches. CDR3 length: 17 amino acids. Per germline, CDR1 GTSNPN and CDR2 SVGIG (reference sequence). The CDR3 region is CAWSGRYSGRVKNEQFF. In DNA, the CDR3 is TGTGCCTGGAGTGGACGGTATAGCGGGAGGGTTAAAAATGAGCAGTTCTTC.

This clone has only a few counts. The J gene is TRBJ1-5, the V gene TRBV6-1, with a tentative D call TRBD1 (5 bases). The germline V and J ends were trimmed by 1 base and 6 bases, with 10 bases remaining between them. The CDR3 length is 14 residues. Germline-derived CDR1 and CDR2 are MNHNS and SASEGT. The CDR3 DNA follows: TGTGCCAGCAGTGAAGTAGGGGCCCCTCAGCCCCAGCATTTT. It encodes CASSEVGAPQPQHF.

CDR3 protein: CASGFGLDSGETQYF. In DNA form, the CDR3 reads TGTGCTAGTGGTTTCGGGCTAGACTCGGGAGAGACCCAGTACTTC. The rearrangement links TRBV12-5 to TRBJ2-5, with D unresolved. The CDR3 is made up of 15 amino acids. With 3 bases removed from V and 4 bases from J, the gap between germline ends came to 15 bases. Germline V gene sequence: CDR1 LGHNT, CDR2 FRNRAP.

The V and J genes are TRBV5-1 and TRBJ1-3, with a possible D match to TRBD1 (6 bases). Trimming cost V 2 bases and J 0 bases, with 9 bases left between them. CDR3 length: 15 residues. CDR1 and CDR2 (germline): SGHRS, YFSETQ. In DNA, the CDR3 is TGCGCCAGCAGCTTAACAGGGAGCTCTGGAAACACCATATATTTT. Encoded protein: CASSLTGSSGNTIYF.

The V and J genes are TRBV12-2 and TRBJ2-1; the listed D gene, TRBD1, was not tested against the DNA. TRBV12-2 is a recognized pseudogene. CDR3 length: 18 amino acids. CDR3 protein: CASRLAHRGQPPGNEQFF. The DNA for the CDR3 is TGTGCAAGTCGCTTAGCGCACAGAGGACAGCCCCCTGGGAATGAGCAGTTCTTC.